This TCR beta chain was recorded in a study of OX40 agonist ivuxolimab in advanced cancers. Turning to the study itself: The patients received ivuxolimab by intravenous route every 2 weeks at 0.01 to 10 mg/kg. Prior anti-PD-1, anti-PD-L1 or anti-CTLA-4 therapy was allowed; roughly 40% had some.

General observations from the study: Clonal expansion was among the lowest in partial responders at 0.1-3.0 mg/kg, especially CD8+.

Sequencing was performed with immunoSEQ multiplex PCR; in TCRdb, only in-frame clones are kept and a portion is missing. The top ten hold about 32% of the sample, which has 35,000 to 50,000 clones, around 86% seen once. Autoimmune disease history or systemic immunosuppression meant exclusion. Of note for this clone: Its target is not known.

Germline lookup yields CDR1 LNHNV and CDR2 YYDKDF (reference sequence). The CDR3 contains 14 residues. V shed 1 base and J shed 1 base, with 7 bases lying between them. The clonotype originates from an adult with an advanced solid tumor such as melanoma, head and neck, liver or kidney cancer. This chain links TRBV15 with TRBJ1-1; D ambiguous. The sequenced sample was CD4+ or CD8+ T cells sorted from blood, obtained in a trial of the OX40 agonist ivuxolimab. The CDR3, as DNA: TGTGCCACCAGCAGAGCCAGAGGGAACACTGAAGCTTTCTTT. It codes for CATSRARGNTEAFF.